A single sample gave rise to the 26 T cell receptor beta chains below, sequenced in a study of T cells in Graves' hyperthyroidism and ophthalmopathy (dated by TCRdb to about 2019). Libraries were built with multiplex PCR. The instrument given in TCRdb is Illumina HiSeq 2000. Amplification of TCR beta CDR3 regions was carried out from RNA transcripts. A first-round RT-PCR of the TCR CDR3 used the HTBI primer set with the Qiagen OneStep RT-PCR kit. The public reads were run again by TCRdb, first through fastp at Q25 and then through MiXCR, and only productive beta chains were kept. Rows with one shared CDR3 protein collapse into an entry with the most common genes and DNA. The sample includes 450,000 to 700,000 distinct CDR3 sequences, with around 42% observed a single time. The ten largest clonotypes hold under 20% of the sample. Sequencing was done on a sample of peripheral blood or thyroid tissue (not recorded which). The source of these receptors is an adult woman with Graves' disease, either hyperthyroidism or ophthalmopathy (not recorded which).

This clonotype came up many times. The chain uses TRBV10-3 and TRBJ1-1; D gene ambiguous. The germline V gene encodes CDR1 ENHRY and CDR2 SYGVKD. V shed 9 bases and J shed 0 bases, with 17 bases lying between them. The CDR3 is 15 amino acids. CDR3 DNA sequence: TGTGCCATAAAGGCCGGGCTTAGAATGAACACTGAAGCTTTCTTT. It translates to CAIKAGLRMNTEAFF.

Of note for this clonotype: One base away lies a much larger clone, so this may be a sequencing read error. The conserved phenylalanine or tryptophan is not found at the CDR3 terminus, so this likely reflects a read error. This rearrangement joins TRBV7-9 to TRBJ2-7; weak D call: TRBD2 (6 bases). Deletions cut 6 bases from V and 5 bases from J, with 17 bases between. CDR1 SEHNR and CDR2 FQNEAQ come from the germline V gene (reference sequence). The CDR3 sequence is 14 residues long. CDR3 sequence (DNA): TGTGCCAGCAGTTACTATGGCCTAGCGAACGAGCAGTACCTC. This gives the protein CASSYYGLANEQYL.

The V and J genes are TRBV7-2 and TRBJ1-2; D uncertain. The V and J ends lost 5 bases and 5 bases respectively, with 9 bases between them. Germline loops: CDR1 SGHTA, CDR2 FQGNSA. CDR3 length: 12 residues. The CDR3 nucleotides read TGTGCCAGCAGCGTCACTGTATATGGCTACACCTTC. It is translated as CASSVTVYGYTF.

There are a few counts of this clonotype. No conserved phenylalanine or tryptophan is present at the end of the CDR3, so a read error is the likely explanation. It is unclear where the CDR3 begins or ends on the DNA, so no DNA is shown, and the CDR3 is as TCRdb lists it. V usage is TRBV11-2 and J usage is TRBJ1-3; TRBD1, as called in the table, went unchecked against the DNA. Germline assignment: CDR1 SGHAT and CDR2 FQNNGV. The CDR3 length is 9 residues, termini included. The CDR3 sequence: CASTWDRAI.

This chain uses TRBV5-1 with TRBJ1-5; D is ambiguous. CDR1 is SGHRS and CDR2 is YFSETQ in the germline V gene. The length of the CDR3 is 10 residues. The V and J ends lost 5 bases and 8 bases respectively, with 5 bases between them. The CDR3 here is CASRQKPQHF. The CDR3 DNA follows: TGCGCCAGCAGGCAGAAGCCCCAGCATTTT.

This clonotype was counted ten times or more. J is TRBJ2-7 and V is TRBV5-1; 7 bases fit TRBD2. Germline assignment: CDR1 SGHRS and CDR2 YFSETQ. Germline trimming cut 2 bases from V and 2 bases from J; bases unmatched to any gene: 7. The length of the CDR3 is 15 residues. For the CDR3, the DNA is TGCGCCAGCAGCTTAAAGGTGGGAGGGCCCTACGAGCAGTACTTC. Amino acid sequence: CASSLKVGGPYEQYF.

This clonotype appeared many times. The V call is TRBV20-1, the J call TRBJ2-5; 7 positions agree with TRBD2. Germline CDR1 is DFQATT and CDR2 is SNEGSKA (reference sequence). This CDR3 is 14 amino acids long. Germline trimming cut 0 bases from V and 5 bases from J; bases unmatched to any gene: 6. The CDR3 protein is CSAREGGGIETQYF. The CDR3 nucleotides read TGCAGTGCTAGAGAGGGGGGGGGAATCGAGACCCAGTACTTC.

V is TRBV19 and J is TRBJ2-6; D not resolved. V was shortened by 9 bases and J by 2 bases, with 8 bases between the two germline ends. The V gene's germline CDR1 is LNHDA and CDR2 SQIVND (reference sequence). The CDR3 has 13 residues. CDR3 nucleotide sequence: TGTGCCAGCATGCCCCCTGGGGCCAACGTCCTGACTTTC. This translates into CASMPPGANVLTF.

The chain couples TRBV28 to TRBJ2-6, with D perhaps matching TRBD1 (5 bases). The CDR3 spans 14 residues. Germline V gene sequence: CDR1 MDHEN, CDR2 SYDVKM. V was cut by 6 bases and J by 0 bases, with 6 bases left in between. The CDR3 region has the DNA TGTGCCAGCAGGGACACCTCTGGGGCCAACGTCCTGACTTTC. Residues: CASRDTSGANVLTF.

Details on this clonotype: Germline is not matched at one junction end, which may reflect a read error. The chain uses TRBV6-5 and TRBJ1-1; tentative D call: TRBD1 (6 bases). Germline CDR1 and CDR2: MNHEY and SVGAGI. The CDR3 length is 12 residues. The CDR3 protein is CAGSWTKGGAFF. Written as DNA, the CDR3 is TGTGCCGGCAGTTGGACGAAAGGGGGTGCTTTCTTC.

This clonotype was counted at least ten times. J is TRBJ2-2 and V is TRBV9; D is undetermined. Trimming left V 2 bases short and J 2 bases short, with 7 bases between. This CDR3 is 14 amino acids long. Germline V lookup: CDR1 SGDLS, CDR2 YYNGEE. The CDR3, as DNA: TGTGCCAGCAGCGTGCCGGCAAACACCGGGGAGCTGTTTTTT. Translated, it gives CASSVPANTGELFF.

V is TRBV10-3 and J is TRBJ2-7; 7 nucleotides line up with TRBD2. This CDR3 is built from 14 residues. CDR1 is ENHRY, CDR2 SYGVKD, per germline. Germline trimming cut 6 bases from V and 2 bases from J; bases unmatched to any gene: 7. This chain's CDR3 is CAIRPGEGTYEQYF. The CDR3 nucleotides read TGTGCCATCAGACCGGGGGAGGGGACCTACGAGCAGTACTTC.

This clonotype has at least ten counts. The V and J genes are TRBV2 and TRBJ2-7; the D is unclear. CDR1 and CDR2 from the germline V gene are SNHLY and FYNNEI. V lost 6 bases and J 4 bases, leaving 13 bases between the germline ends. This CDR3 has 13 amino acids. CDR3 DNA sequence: TGTGCCAGCAGGGCCTTTGGGAAGTACGAGCAGTACTTC. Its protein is CASRAFGKYEQYF.

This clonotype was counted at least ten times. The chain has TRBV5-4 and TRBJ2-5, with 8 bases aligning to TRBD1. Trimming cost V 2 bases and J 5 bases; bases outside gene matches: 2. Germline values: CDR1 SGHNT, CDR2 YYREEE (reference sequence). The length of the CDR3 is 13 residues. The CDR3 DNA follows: TGTGCCAGCAGCTTTCGGACAGGGGAGACCCAGTACTTC. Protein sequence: CASSFRTGETQYF.

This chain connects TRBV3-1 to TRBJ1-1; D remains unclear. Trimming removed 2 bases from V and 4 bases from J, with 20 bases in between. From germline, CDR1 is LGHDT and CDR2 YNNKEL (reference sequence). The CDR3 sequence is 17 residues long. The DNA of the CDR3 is TGTGCCAGCAGCCAAAGGATCGTCTTCAGTTCGAGCACTGAAGCTTTCTTT. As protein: CASSQRIVFSSSTEAFF.

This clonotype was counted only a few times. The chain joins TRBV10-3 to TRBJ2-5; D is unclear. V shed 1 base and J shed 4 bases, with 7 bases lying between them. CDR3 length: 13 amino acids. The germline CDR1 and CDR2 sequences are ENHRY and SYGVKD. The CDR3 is CAISEYGRETQYF. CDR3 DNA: TGTGCCATCAGTGAGTACGGAAGAGAGACCCAGTACTTC.

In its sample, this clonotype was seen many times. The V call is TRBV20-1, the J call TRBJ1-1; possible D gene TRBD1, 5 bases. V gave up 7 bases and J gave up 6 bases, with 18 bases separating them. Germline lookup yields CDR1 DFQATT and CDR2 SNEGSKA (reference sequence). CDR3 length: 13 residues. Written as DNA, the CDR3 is TGCAGTGACTCGACGGGGGGTATGGCTGAAGCTTTCTTT. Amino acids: CSDSTGGMAEAFF.

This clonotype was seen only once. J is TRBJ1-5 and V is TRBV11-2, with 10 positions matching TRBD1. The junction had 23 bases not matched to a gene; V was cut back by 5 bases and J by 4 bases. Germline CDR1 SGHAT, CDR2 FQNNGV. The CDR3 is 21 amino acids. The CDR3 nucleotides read TGTGCCAGCAGCCGATTAGGTGCGGGGCCTGGACAGGGGGGCTGGAATCAGCCCCAGCATTTT. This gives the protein CASSRLGAGPGQGGWNQPQHF.

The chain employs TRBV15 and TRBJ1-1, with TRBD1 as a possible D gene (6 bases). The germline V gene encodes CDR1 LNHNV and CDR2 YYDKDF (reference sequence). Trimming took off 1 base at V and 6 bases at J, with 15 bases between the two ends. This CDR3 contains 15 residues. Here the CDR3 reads CATSRGPGRGAEAFF. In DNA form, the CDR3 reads TGTGCCACCAGCAGAGGCCCTGGCAGGGGCGCTGAAGCTTTCTTT. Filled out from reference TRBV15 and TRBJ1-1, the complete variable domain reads DAMVIQNPRYQVTQFGKPVTLSCSQTLNHNVMYWYQQKSSQAPKLLFHYYDKDFNNEADTPDNFQSRRPNTSFCFLDIRSPGLGDTAMYLCATSRGPGRGAEAFFGQGTRLTVV.

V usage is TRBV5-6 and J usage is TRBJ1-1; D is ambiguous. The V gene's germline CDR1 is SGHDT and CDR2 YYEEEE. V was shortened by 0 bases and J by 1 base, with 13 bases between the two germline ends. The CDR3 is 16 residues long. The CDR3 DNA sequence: TGTGCCAGCAGCTTGGTAGGGAGTGAGAGGAACACTGAAGCTTTCTTT. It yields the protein CASSLVGSERNTEAFF.

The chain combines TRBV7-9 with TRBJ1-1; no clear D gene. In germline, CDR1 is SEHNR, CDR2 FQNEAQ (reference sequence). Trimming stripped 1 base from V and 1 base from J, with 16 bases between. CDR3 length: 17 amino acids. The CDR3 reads CASSLGNFRPGNTEAFF. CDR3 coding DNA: TGTGCCAGCAGCTTAGGAAATTTTAGACCGGGGAACACTGAAGCTTTCTTT.

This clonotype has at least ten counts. The DNA for the CDR3 is TGCGCCAGCAGCGGCGGACAGGGTCCCTACGAGCAGTACTTC. It encodes CASSGGQGPYEQYF. This chain joins TRBV5-1 and TRBJ2-7; 8 bases map to TRBD1. CDR1 and CDR2 from the germline V gene are SGHRS and YFSETQ. V was pared by 4 bases and J by 2 bases, with 5 bases of the junction left unmatched. CDR3 size: 14 residues.

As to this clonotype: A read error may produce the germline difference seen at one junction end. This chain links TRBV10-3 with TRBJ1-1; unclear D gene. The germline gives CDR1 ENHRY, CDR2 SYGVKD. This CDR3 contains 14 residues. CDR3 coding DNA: TGTGCCAGCAGCACCCTGGTCTTTAACACTGAAGCTTCCTTT. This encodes CASSTLVFNTEASF.

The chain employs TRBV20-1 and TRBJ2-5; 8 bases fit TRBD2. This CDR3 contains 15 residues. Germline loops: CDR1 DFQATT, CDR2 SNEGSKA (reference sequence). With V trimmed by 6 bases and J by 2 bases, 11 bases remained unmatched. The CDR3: CSASSWAGGQETQYF. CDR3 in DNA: TGCAGTGCCAGCAGCTGGGCGGGGGGACAAGAGACCCAGTACTTC.

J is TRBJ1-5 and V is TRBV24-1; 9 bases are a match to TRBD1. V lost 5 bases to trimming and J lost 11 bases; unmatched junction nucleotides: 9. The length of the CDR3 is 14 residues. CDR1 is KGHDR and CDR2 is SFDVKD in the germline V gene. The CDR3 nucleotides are TGTGCCACCAGTGGAGGGACAGGGTCTGGGGCCCAGCATTTT. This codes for CATSGGTGSGAQHF.

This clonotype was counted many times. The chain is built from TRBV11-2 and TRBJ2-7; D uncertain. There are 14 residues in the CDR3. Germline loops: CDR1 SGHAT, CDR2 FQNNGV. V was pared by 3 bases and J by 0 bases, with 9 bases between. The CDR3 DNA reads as TGTGCCAGCAGCTTGGCGGACGGCTCCTACGAGCAGTACTTC. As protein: CASSLADGSYEQYF.